Listed below are T cell receptor beta chains from one sample, sequenced in a study of blood T cell repertoires in COVID-19. Only in-frame clones appear in the TCRdb table, and some are missing; sequencing was by immunoSEQ multiplex PCR. The table lists 150,000 to 200,000 clones, more than 75% of them singletons, with over 9% in the top ten. Material for sequencing was peripheral blood. The receptors originated from a woman in her 70s with COVID-19, enrolled during active disease. CDR3s include the opening cysteine and the closing phenylalanine or tryptophan. Fields, in order: D gene, J gene, clone size, V gene, CDR3 protein, CDR3 DNA. D genes are given only for firm matches. A clone size is listed for some rows: how often the clone was seen (once, few, many), or a class if it is expanded.

.	TRBJ1-1	few	TRBV6-1	CASSETVNTEAFF	TGTGCCAGCAGTGAAACAGTGAACACTGAAGCTTTCTTT
TRBD2	TRBJ2-3	.	TRBV28	CASSSGGSTDTQYF	TGTGCCAGCAGCTCGGGGGGTAGCACAGATACGCAGTATTTT
.	TRBJ2-2	.	TRBV5-4	CASSLVWGANTGELFF	TGTGCCAGCAGCTTGGTATGGGGCGCGAACACCGGGGAGCTGTTTTTT
.	TRBJ1-3	.	TRBV6-1	CASSAPGGGSGNTIYF	TGTGCCAGCAGTGCCCCCGGGGGGGGCTCTGGAAACACCATATATTTT
.	TRBJ1-2	.	TRBV2	CASSEGEGRDYGYTF	TGTGCCAGCAGTGAGGGGGAGGGACGGGACTATGGCTACACCTTC
.	TRBJ1-1	.	TRBV6-1	CASSERAGRLTEAFF	TGTGCCAGCAGTGAACGGGCGGGCAGGTTGACTGAAGCTTTCTTT
.	TRBJ2-3	.	TRBV30	CAWNLVTDTQYF	TGTGCCTGGAATCTAGTTACAGATACGCAGTATTTT
.	TRBJ1-2	once	TRBV6-5	CASIGSGDSNYGYTF	TGTGCCAGCATAGGGTCGGGAGACTCTAACTATGGCTACACCTTC
.	TRBJ1-4	.	TRBV5-1	CASARDSNEKLFF	TGCGCCAGCGCTCGTGACAGTAATGAAAAACTGTTTTTT
.	TRBJ2-2	.	TRBV18	CASSPPRRTNTGELFF	TGTGCCAGCTCACCACCAAGGCGGACTAACACCGGGGAGCTGTTTTTT
TRBD1	TRBJ1-2	once	TRBV5-6	CASRLGQRLNYGYTF	TGTGCCAGCAGACTGGGACAGAGACTAAACTATGGCTACACCTTC
.	TRBJ2-7	.	TRBV21-1	CASSPREGVLHYEQYF	TGTGCCAGCAGCCCCCGCGAGGGGGTTCTCCACTACGAGCAGTACTTC
.	TRBJ2-5	.	TRBV6-5	CASSYSFVTPETQYF	TGTGCCAGCAGTTACTCGTTCGTGACTCCAGAGACCCAGTACTTC
.	TRBJ1-5	.	TRBV3-1/TRBV3-2	CASSQGGQPQHF	TGTGCCAGCAGCCAAGGAGGACAGCCCCAGCATTTT
.	TRBJ1-5	.	TRBV2	CASSPTGSNQPQHF	TGTGCCAGCAGTCCCACAGGGTCCAATCAGCCCCAGCATTTT
.	TRBJ1-1	.	TRBV3-1/TRBV3-2	CASSQDGGWTEAFF	TGTGCCAGCAGCCAAGACGGGGGTTGGACTGAAGCTTTCTTT
TRBD1	TRBJ1-1	.	TRBV30	CALTGGWGTEAFF	TGTGCACTAACAGGGGGATGGGGGACTGAAGCTTTCTTT
.	TRBJ1-2	.	TRBV28	CAAQGGGYGYTF	TGTGCCGCCCAAGGGGGGGGCTATGGCTACACCTTC
TRBD1	TRBJ1-1	.	TRBV27	CASSLYQGGTEAFF	TGTGCCAGCAGTTTATATCAGGGGGGCACTGAAGCTTTCTTT
TRBD2	TRBJ2-5	.	TRBV3-1/TRBV3-2	CASSQGWGGQETQYF	TGTGCCAGCAGCCAAGGATGGGGGGGCCAAGAGACCCAGTACTTC
.	TRBJ1-5	.	TRBV6-2/TRBV6-3	CASSSTRSSSNQPQHF	TGTGCCAGCAGTTCAACACGATCCTCTAGCAATCAGCCCCAGCATTTT
.	TRBJ1-5	.	TRBV6-1	CASSEAPGKGQPQHF	TGTGCCAGCAGTGAAGCGCCCGGGAAGGGTCAGCCCCAGCATTTT
.	TRBJ2-7	.	TRBV5-4	CASSLGSIGVPYEQYF	TGTGCCAGCAGCTTGGGGTCTATCGGGGTTCCCTACGAGCAGTACTTC
.	TRBJ1-4	.	TRBV27	CASRPFEKEKLFF	TGTGCCAGCAGGCCGTTCGAGAAGGAAAAACTGTTTTTT
TRBD1	TRBJ2-7	.	TRBV3-1/TRBV3-2	CASSWGQGIYEQYF	TGTGCCAGCAGTTGGGGACAGGGCATCTACGAGCAGTACTTC
TRBD1	TRBJ1-5	.	TRBV28	CASTLTGFSNQPQHF	TGTGCCAGCACGCTGACAGGGTTTAGCAATCAGCCCCAGCATTTT
.	TRBJ2-5	once	TRBV4-1	CASSQGKWGDRETQYF	TGCGCCAGCAGCCAAGGGAAGTGGGGGGACCGGGAGACCCAGTACTTC
.	TRBJ1-4	.	TRBV25-1	CASHHDRPLDEKLFF	TGTGCCAGCCATCATGACAGACCACTCGATGAAAAACTGTTTTTT
TRBD1	TRBJ1-2	.	TRBV4-1	CASSPWEAGGLVGYTF	TGCGCCAGCAGCCCCTGGGAGGCAGGGGGGCTTGTTGGCTACACCTTC
.	TRBJ2-3	.	TRBV28	CASSLNTASTDTQYF	TGTGCCAGCAGTTTGAATACAGCTAGCACAGATACGCAGTATTTT
.	TRBJ1-2	.	TRBV7-9	CASSSEPNYGYTF	TGTGCCAGCAGCTCCGAGCCGAACTATGGCTACACCTTC
.	TRBJ2-4	.	TRBV28	CASSLTGPGIQYF	TGTGCCAGCAGCCTCACAGGTCCGGGCATTCAGTACTTC
.	TRBJ1-4	.	TRBV12-1	CASRDRNEKLFF	TGTGCCAGCCGGGACAGAAATGAAAAACTGTTTTTT
.	TRBJ2-7	once	TRBV5-1	CASSDQQGTVRDEQYF	TGCGCCAGCAGCGACCAACAGGGCACGGTGAGAGACGAGCAGTACTTC
TRBD1	TRBJ1-5	.	TRBV19	CASSTGDRNQPQHF	TGTGCCAGTAGTACGGGGGACAGGAATCAGCCCCAGCATTTT
TRBD1	TRBJ1-2	.	TRBV6-5	CASGEAGTAYGYTF	TGTGCCAGCGGGGAGGCTGGGACAGCCTATGGCTACACCTTC
.	TRBJ1-4	.	TRBV18	CATNLGGAVDEKLFF	TGTGCCACCAACTTGGGAGGGGCAGTAGATGAAAAACTGTTTTTT
.	TRBJ2-1	once	TRBV18	CASSPGGRGTYNEQFF	TGTGCCAGCTCACCTGGGGGCAGGGGCACCTACAATGAGCAGTTCTTC
.	TRBJ1-2	few	TRBV15	CATSRDLGGFGGYTF	TGTGCCACCAGCAGAGATTTGGGGGGTTTCGGTGGCTACACCTTC
.	TRBJ2-3	.	TRBV28	CASSPTGRYGADTQYF	TGTGCCAGCAGTCCCACGGGGAGATACGGGGCAGATACGCAGTATTTT
TRBD1	TRBJ1-1	.	TRBV7-3	CASSLTSGTVNTEAFF	TGTGCCAGCAGCTTAACCTCCGGGACAGTGAACACTGAAGCTTTCTTT
TRBD1	TRBJ1-3	.	TRBV5-1	CASSLAATGDAYTIYF	TGCGCCAGCAGCTTGGCTGCGACAGGGGACGCTTACACCATATATTTT
TRBD1	TRBJ1-1	.	TRBV2	CASSKQGEGTEAFF	TGTGCCAGCAGTAAACAGGGGGAGGGCACTGAAGCTTTCTTT
.	TRBJ2-2	.	TRBV7-9	CASSPVNRVSGELFF	TGTGCCAGCAGCCCCGTTAACAGGGTATCCGGGGAGCTGTTTTTT
.	TRBJ1-2	.	TRBV19	CASSPMTSAGYTF	TGTGCCAGTAGCCCCATGACATCTGCGGGCTACACCTTC
TRBD1	TRBJ1-2	.	TRBV11-1	CASSSATGAPYGYTF	TGTGCCAGCAGCTCAGCCACAGGGGCTCCCTATGGCTACACCTTC
TRBD1	TRBJ2-7	.	TRBV18	CASSAGTGSIYEQYF	TGTGCCAGCTCGGCCGGGACAGGGTCCATCTACGAGCAGTACTTC
TRBD1	TRBJ2-5	.	TRBV5-1	CASSIGQGAAETQYF	TGCGCCAGCAGCATAGGACAGGGGGCGGCAGAGACCCAGTACTTC
TRBD1	TRBJ2-7	.	TRBV6-1	CASSERGRRYEQYF	TGTGCCAGCAGTGAAAGGGGGCGCAGGTACGAGCAGTACTTC
TRBD2	TRBJ2-7	.	TRBV2	CASTPGWGGTAYEQYF	TGTGCCAGCACTCCCGGCTGGGGGGGGACGGCCTACGAGCAGTACTTC